These 14 T cell receptor beta chains originate from one sample sequenced in a study of cytomegalovirus exposure and HLA in healthy donors (dated by TCRdb to 2015 to 2018). Library method: the immunoSEQ multiplex PCR assay. For the multiplex PCR, a mixture combining 60 forward primers for TCR Vbeta segments and 13 reverse primers for TCR Jbeta segments was used. TCRdb holds this immuneACCESS table with in-frame rearrangements only. Some clones are missing; in checked studies, unresolved V genes explain under half, and the rest has no known cause. The sample table lists 100,000 to 150,000 clones, over 80% of them with a count of one. Jointly, the top ten make up approximately 1.5% of the sample. Input material: PBMCs. The source is a man between 35 and 55 years old in good health and CMV-seronegative.

The chain is built from TRBV2 and TRBJ1-6, with no clear D. V dropped 6 bases and J dropped 6 bases, with 12 bases sitting between them. The CDR3 totals 14 residues. Germline loops: CDR1 SNHLY, CDR2 FYNNEI. In DNA form, the CDR3 reads TGTGCCAGCAGGGTTATAACAGTTAATTCACCCCTCCACTTT. This gives the protein CASRVITVNSPLHF.

The V call is TRBV7-2, the J call TRBJ2-3; D not resolved. V shed 5 bases and J shed 1 base, with 16 bases lying between them. The CDR3 runs to 16 residues. Looked up from germline, CDR1 is SGHTA and CDR2 is FQGNSA. The CDR3 DNA sequence: TGTGCCAGCAGCCTAGACCTCGTGCGCGGCACAGATACGCAGTATTTT. It specifies CASSLDLVRGTDTQYF. Using reference TRBV7-2 and TRBJ2-3 for the parts outside the CDR3, the full variable domain is GAGVSQSPSNKVTEKGKDVELRCDPISGHTALYWYRQSLGQGLEFLIYFQGNSAPDKSGLPSDRFSAERTGGSVSTLTIQRTQQEDSAVYLCASSLDLVRGTDTQYFGPGTRLTVL.

The chain joins TRBV9 to TRBJ2-1; 13 positions match TRBD2. V shed 0 bases and J 7 bases; nucleotides not matched to a gene: 4. Germline V gene lookup returns CDR1 SGDLS and CDR2 YYNGEE. The CDR3 contains 16 residues. As DNA, the CDR3 is TGTGCCAGCAGCGTAGCACTAGCGGGGGGGGATAATGAGCAGTTCTTC. It codes for CASSVALAGGDNEQFF.

This chain connects TRBV28 to TRBJ2-1; 7 bases fit TRBD1. Unmatched junction bases numbered 15, after V lost 7 bases and J lost 15 bases. The CDR3 extends over 13 amino acids. In germline, CDR1 is MDHEN, CDR2 SYDVKM. The CDR3 region is CASTRTGTVLLFF. The CDR3 region has the DNA TGTGCCAGCACCAGAACTGGGACAGTTCTGTTGTTCTTC.

V and J are TRBV25-1 and TRBJ1-4, with no clear D. V lost 3 bases, J lost 8 bases, and 13 bases lay in between. The CDR3 consists of 14 residues. In germline, CDR1 is MGHDK, CDR2 SYGVNS. The CDR3 here is CASSEFRSTEKLFF. The CDR3 region has the DNA TGTGCCAGCAGTGAGTTCAGGTCAACCGAAAAACTGTTTTTT.

This clone was seen only once. This sequence joins TRBV27 and TRBJ1-1; maybe TRBD1 (5 bases). The CDR3 contains 13 residues. Germline V gives CDR1 MNHEY, CDR2 SMNVEV (reference sequence). With 8 bases removed from V and 1 base from J, the gap between germline ends came to 11 bases. The CDR3 sequence: CASQLGGNTEAFF. The DNA for the CDR3 is TGTGCCAGCCAGTTGGGGGGGAACACTGAAGCTTTCTTT.

The count of this clone is one. The CDR3 here is CASSLATGTYIQYF. The CDR3 region has the DNA TGTGCCAGCAGCTTAGCCACAGGGACATACATTCAGTACTTC. V gene TRBV7-9 combines with J gene TRBJ2-4; the D gene is possibly TRBD1 (6 bases). The CDR3 extends over 14 amino acids. Germline V gene sequence: CDR1 SEHNR, CDR2 FQNEAQ (reference sequence). Trimming shortened V by 0 bases and J by 8 bases, and 11 bases separated the two germline ends.

The chain combines TRBV4-3 with TRBJ2-2; TRBD2 is a possible D gene (5 bases). The ends were cut back, 2 bases at V and 9 bases at J, with 7 bases in the middle. Germline values: CDR1 LGHNA, CDR2 YSLEER. The CDR3 is 12 residues long. The CDR3 DNA reads as TGCGCCAGCAGCCAAATCGGGAGGGAGCTGTTTTTT. Translated, it gives CASSQIGRELFF.

Details on this clone: At one end, the junction sequence differs from germline, possibly due to a read error. The sample holds other DNA sequences that translate to the same CDR3. The chain joins TRBV19 to TRBJ1-1; 9 positions match TRBD1. Germline loops: CDR1 LNHDA, CDR2 SQIVND (reference sequence). The CDR3 totals 16 residues. The CDR3 DNA sequence: TGTGCCAGTAGTACCTACAGGGGGCATCCGGACGCTGAAGCCTTCTTT. Protein: CASSTYRGHPDAEAFF.

The J gene is TRBJ1-2, the V gene TRBV13; 10 positions agree with TRBD1. From germline, CDR1 is PRHDT and CDR2 FYEKMQ (reference sequence). The length of the CDR3 is 15 residues. The junction had 5 bases not matched to a gene; V was cut back by 5 bases and J by 2 bases. The CDR3 protein is CASSLRTGGNYGYTF. CDR3 sequence (DNA): TGTGCCAGCAGCCTACGGACAGGGGGGAACTATGGCTACACCTTC.

The chain couples TRBV29-1 to TRBJ2-7; TRBD1 aligns across 8 bases. V was clipped by 0 bases and J by 9 bases; unmatched bases: 28. The germline V gene encodes CDR1 SQVTM and CDR2 ANQGSEA. The CDR3 totals 20 residues. CDR3 loop: CSVEDQMLSCNRDRILGQYF. CDR3 sequence (DNA): TGCAGCGTTGAAGATCAAATGTTGAGCTGTAATCGGGACAGGATCCTCGGGCAGTACTTC.

The gene calls are TRBV6-5 and TRBJ1-1; a possible D gene is TRBD1 (6 bases). The germline V gene encodes CDR1 MNHEY and CDR2 SVGAGI. This CDR3 is 13 amino acids long. The V end lost 2 bases, the J end lost 7 bases, and 11 bases lay between the germline ends. CDR3 amino acids: CASSYSRDIEAFF. CDR3 coding DNA: TGTGCCAGCAGTTACAGTAGGGACATTGAAGCTTTCTTT.

The chain is built from TRBV7-2 and TRBJ1-3; no reliable D call. The germline V gene encodes CDR1 SGHTA and CDR2 FQGNSA. This CDR3 region has 15 residues. V was trimmed by 3 bases and J by 0 bases, leaving 9 bases between them. Here the CDR3 reads CASSLAGSSGNTIYF. CDR3 nucleotides: TGTGCCAGCAGCTTGGCCGGGTCCTCTGGAAACACCATATATTTT.

A few counts support this clone. The rearrangement joins TRBV7-2 to TRBJ2-7; no definite D call. Germline CDR1 and CDR2: SGHTA and FQGNSA. Trimming took off 1 base at V and 4 bases at J, with 5 bases between the two ends. There are 12 residues in the CDR3. The CDR3 is CASSLDVYEQYF. CDR3 nucleotides: TGTGCCAGCAGCTTAGATGTATACGAGCAGTACTTC.